The table lists the clone carrying this T cell receptor beta chain with a count of one. Its antigen is still unknown. The sample is drawn from a study of Ad26.COV2.S vaccination and SARS-CoV-2 variants. Study-wide context: This donor came from the COV1001 trial of Ad26.COV2.S.

Indicated treatment: 15 to 20 received Ad26.COV2.S at low or high dose, single or two shots; about 5 received placebo; per-sample allocation not given. Sampling was done on day 63 after the first vaccine or placebo injection. It was Wuhan-strain SARS-CoV-2 spike that the Ad26 vaccine vector expressed. Germline assignment: CDR1 SGHTA and CDR2 FQGNSA. The CDR3 spans 16 residues. The ends were cut back, 3 bases at V and 2 bases at J, with 16 bases in the middle. Whole-study findings and limits: It was reported that spike-specific CD8+ and CD4+ T cell responses were substantially broad after vaccination.

Repertoires were generated with immunoSEQ multiplex PCR, while TCRdb's copy carries only in-frame clones and drops some. The sample records 400,000 to 500,000 clones, approximately 89% being singletons. The TCR was taken from a person aged 18-65 years who received the Ad26.COV2.S COVID-19 vaccine or a placebo. V gene TRBV7-2 combines with J gene TRBJ1-2; no reliable D call. This material consisted of peripheral blood, taken in a trial of Ad26.COV2.S vaccine versus placebo. CDR3 bases: TGTGCCAGCAGCTTTGGGCGGAGGTCAAGAAACTATGGCTACACCTTC. It is translated as CASSFGRRSRNYGYTF.